These 5 T cell receptor beta chains originate from one sample sequenced in a study of molecular identifiers for immune sequencing clone quantification. TCRdb re-analysed the PCR reads in MiXCR, keeping a single row per CDR3 protein. The profile covers about 640,000 distinct CDR3 sequences, with nearly 20% appearing a single time and 0.85% to 0.9% taken by the ten largest. The sample was naive CD8+ T cells from blood, with Jurkat cell RNA spiked in. The subset denotes: FACS-sorted CD8+CD4-CCR7+CD45RA+ naive T cells. All receptors come from a human donor in good health. Some libraries in this study had Jurkat cell RNA spiked in.

The sample holds many counts of this clonotype. V is TRBV11-2 and J is TRBJ2-1; 8 bases map to TRBD2. CDR1 is SGHAT, CDR2 FQNNGV, per germline. This CDR3 is 18 amino acids long. V trimming: 0 bases; J trimming: 8 bases; junction bases outside the gene matches: 15. The CDR3, as DNA: TGTGCCAGCAGCTTAGATCCGGGGGGGCCGTCTCTCGGTGATGAGCAGTTCTTC. As protein: CASSLDPGGPSLGDEQFF.

The chain combines TRBV7-2 with TRBJ2-7, with TRBD1 as a possible D gene (6 bases). This CDR3 spans 17 amino acids. Germline V gives CDR1 SGHTA, CDR2 FQGNSA. V lost 5 bases to trimming and J lost 2 bases, with 22 bases between them. CDR3 coding DNA: TGTGCCAGCAGCCGTCCACGAGAAAGGGACATTACCTACGAGCAGTACTTC. Translating gives CASSRPRERDITYEQYF.

This clonotype was counted many times. This chain connects TRBV29-1 to TRBJ1-1; D may be TRBD1 (6 bases). V lost 1 base and J 0 bases, leaving 9 bases between the germline ends. Germline lookup yields CDR1 SQVTM and CDR2 ANQGSEA. The CDR3 is 14 residues long. This CDR3 is CSVEGGPLNTEAFF. As DNA, the CDR3 is TGCAGCGTTGAAGGGGGGCCTCTGAACACTGAAGCTTTCTTT. Combining the CDR3 with reference TRBV29-1 and TRBJ1-1 gives the whole variable domain SAVISQKPSRDICQRGTSLTIQCQVDSQVTMMFWYRQQPGQSLTLIATANQGSEATYESGFVIDKFPISRPNLTFSTLTVSNMSPEDSSIYLCSVEGGPLNTEAFFGQGTRLTVV.

In this sample, this clonotype turned up many times. The genes are TRBV7-2 and TRBJ2-1; the D is unclear. The V and J ends lost 2 bases and 4 bases respectively, with 6 bases between them. Germline loops: CDR1 SGHTA, CDR2 FQGNSA. The CDR3 is 13 residues long. The CDR3 nucleotides read TGTGCCAGCAGCTTAACCCCTTACAATGAGCAGTTCTTC. Protein product: CASSLTPYNEQFF. Drawing the rest from reference TRBV7-2 and TRBJ2-1, the complete variable domain is GAGVSQSPSNKVTEKGKDVELRCDPISGHTALYWYRQSLGQGLEFLIYFQGNSAPDKSGLPSDRFSAERTGGSVSTLTIQRTQQEDSAVYLCASSLTPYNEQFFGPGTRLTVL.

This clonotype was recorded at least ten times. The chain has TRBV4-1 and TRBJ1-4, with TRBD1 matching 9 bases. The CDR3 has 16 residues. Germline-derived CDR1 and CDR2 are MGHRA and YSYEKL. The V and J ends lost 1 base and 6 bases, in that order; junction bases with no gene match: 6. The CDR3 DNA follows: TGCGCCAGCAGCCAAGGGACAGGGGCCCCTCATGAAAAACTGTTTTTT. It encodes CASSQGTGAPHEKLFF.